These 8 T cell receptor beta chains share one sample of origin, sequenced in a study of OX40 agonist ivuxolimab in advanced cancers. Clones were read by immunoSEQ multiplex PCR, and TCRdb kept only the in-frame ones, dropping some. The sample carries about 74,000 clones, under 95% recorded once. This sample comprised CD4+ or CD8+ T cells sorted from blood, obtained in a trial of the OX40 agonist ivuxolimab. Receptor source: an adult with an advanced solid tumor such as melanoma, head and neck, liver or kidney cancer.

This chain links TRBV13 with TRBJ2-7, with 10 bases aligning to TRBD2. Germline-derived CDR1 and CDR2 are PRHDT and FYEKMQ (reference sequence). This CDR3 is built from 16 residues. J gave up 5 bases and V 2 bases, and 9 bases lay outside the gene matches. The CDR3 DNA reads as TGTGCCAGCAGCTTATCAATTTCTAGCGGGAGCCACGAGCAGTACTTC. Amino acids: CASSLSISSGSHEQYF. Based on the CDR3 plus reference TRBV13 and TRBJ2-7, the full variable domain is AAGVIQSPRHLIKEKRETATLKCYPIPRHDTVYWYQQGPGQDPQFLISFYEKMQSDKGSIPDRFSAQQFSDYHSELNMSSLELGDSALYFCASSLSISSGSHEQYFGPGTRLTVT.

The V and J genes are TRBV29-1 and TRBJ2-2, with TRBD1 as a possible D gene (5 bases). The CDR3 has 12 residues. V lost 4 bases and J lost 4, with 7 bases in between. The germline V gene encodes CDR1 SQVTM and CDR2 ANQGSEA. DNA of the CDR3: TGCAGCGTTGTAGGGGCCACCGGGGAGCTGTTTTTT. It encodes CSVVGATGELFF.

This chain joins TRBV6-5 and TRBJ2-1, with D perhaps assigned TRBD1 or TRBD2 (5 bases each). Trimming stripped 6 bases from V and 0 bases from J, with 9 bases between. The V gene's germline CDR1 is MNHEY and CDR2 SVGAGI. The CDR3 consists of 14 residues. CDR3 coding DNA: TGTGCCAGCAGGGCAGGGAGCTCCTACAATGAGCAGTTCTTC. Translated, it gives CASRAGSSYNEQFF.

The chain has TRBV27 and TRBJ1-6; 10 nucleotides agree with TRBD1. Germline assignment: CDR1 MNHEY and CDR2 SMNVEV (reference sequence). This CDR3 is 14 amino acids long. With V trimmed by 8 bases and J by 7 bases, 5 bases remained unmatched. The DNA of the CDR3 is TGTGCCAGCTCCACGGGACAGGGGAATTCACCCCTCCACTTT. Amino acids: CASSTGQGNSPLHF.

The CDR3 spells CASSGTSGPVRTYNEQFF. The CDR3, as DNA: TGTGCCAGCAGCGGGACTAGCGGTCCGGTCCGCACCTACAATGAGCAGTTCTTC. The chain joins TRBV27 to TRBJ2-1, with TRBD2 identical over 11 bases. The V gene end was trimmed by 6 bases and the J gene end by 2 bases; junction bases not matched to a gene: 12. Germline values: CDR1 MNHEY, CDR2 SMNVEV (reference sequence). The CDR3 spans 18 residues.

The DNA of the CDR3 is TGTGCCAGCACGTCGAGATTGAGCACAGATACGCAGTATTTT. This codes for CASTSRLSTDTQYF. The chain is built from TRBV27 and TRBJ2-3; D remains ambiguous. Germline CDR1 reads MNHEY; CDR2 reads SMNVEV (reference sequence). This CDR3 is built from 14 residues. The ends were cut back, 7 bases at V and 0 bases at J, with 11 bases in the middle.

The CDR3 loop reads CASSLGGTGVTDTQYF. Here the CDR3 DNA reads TGTGCCAGCAGCTTAGGCGGGACAGGGGTCACAGATACGCAGTATTTT. The rearrangement links TRBV13 to TRBJ2-3, with 10 bases fitting TRBD1. Trimming cost V 0 bases and J 2 bases; bases outside gene matches: 2. The CDR3 runs to 16 residues. CDR1 and CDR2 (germline): PRHDT, FYEKMQ (reference sequence).

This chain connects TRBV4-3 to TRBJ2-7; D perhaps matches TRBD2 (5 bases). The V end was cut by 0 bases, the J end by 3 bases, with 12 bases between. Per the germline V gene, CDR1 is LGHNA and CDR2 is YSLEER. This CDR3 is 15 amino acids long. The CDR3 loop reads CASSQDVSGIYEQYF. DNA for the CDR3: TGCGCCAGCAGCCAAGATGTATCGGGGATCTACGAGCAGTACTTC.